A selection of T cell receptor beta chains follows, all from one sample in a study of T cell responses to AZD1222 COVID-19 vaccine. TCRdb's table, derived via immunoSEQ multiplex PCR, lists solely in-frame clones and lacks some. The sample consists of about 130,000 clones, approximately 91% of them appearing once. Sequencing was performed on peripheral blood, taken on day 0 of AZD1222 vaccination. These receptors all stem from an adult in good health. Both conserved end residues are part of each CDR3. A D gene is named only where the DNA matches it firmly. Only some rows state a clone size, as once, few, many or a class for expanded clones.

j_call,v_call,d_call,cdr3_length,clone_size,cdr3_aa,cdr3_nt
TRBJ1-1,TRBV6-6,NA,13,NA,CASSRELNTEAFF,TGTGCCAGCAGTAGGGAGTTGAACACTGAAGCTTTCTTT
TRBJ1-2,TRBV2,TRBD1,12,NA,CASKQGLYGYTF,TGTGCCAGCAAACAGGGGCTCTATGGCTACACCTTC
TRBJ1-1,TRBV6-5,TRBD1,16,NA,CASSYSGQAWNTEAFF,TGTGCCAGCAGTTACTCGGGACAGGCCTGGAACACTGAAGCTTTCTTT
TRBJ1-3,TRBV12-3/TRBV12-4,NA,11,NA,CASSYGNTIYF,TGTGCCAGCAGTTACGGAAACACCATATATTTT
TRBJ2-2,TRBV5-5,NA,15,NA,CASSYSGQHTGELFF,TGTGCCAGCAGCTACAGTGGTCAGCACACCGGGGAGCTGTTTTTT
TRBJ1-1,TRBV27,NA,13,NA,CASSLYWDTEAFF,TGTGCCAGCAGTTTATATTGGGACACTGAAGCTTTCTTT
TRBJ1-2,TRBV4-3,NA,13,NA,CASSQDFWDGYTF,TGCGCCAGCAGCCAAGATTTTTGGGACGGCTACACCTTC
TRBJ1-2,TRBV7-9,NA,12,NA,CASSLSANGYTF,TGTGCCAGCAGCTTATCAGCTAACGGCTACACCTTC
TRBJ1-2,TRBV6-1,NA,15,NA,CASSEGGGSNYGYTF,TGTGCCAGCAGTGAAGGGGGGGGGAGCAACTATGGCTACACCTTC
TRBJ1-2,TRBV3-1/TRBV3-2,NA,15,NA,CASSQEAWSGYGYTF,TGTGCCAGCAGCCAAGAAGCGTGGTCAGGGTATGGCTACACCTTC
TRBJ1-1,TRBV11-2,NA,15,NA,CASSLVGGVSTEAFF,TGTGCCAGCAGCTTAGTGGGGGGGGTGAGCACTGAAGCTTTCTTT
TRBJ2-1,TRBV5-5,TRBD2,13,NA,CASSLTSGYEQFF,TGTGCCAGCAGCTTGACTAGCGGCTATGAGCAGTTCTTC
TRBJ2-7,TRBV2,NA,12,NA,CASSEQSYEQYF,TGTGCCAGCAGTGAACAGTCCTACGAGCAGTACTTC
TRBJ2-7,TRBV4-3,TRBD2,15,once,CASSRHLAGLYEQYF,TGCGCCAGCAGCCGCCATCTAGCGGGGCTATACGAGCAGTACTTC
TRBJ2-1,TRBV15,NA,17,NA,CATSRDYQVSSYNEQFF,TGTGCCACCAGCAGAGATTATCAGGTTAGCTCCTACAATGAGCAGTTCTTC
TRBJ2-7,TRBV5-1,TRBD1,14,NA,CASSSGQGGYEQYF,TGCGCCAGCAGCTCCGGACAGGGGGGCTACGAGCAGTACTTC
TRBJ1-1,TRBV5-1,NA,14,NA,CASSLAGKNTEAFF,TGCGCCAGCAGCTTGGCTGGGAAGAACACTGAAGCTTTCTTT
TRBJ2-1,TRBV2,TRBD2,15,NA,CARRGAGLAGDQQFF,TGTGCCAGAAGAGGGGCGGGACTAGCGGGGGACCAGCAGTTCTTC
TRBJ1-5,TRBV7-2,NA,16,NA,CASSLVQGLGNQPQHF,TGTGCCAGCAGCTTGGTCCAGGGTCTGGGCAATCAGCCCCAGCATTTT
TRBJ1-1,TRBV5-5,NA,14,NA,CASSPVTQNTEAFF,TGTGCCAGCAGCCCCGTGACCCAGAACACTGAAGCTTTCTTT
TRBJ2-3,TRBV6-5,NA,14,NA,CASKGGSFTDTQYF,TGTGCCTCGAAAGGAGGGTCTTTCACAGATACGCAGTATTTT
TRBJ1-6,TRBV6-5,NA,14,medium-sized,CATHQGLGNSPLHF,TGTGCCACCCACCAAGGTCTAGGGAATTCACCCCTCCACTTT
TRBJ1-1,TRBV5-1,NA,15,NA,CASSLGVRGNTEAFF,TGCGCCAGCAGCTTGGGCGTACGAGGGAACACTGAAGCTTTCTTT
TRBJ1-1,TRBV5-1,TRBD1,15,once,CASSSTWVGQGQAFF,TGCGCCAGCAGCTCAACTTGGGTGGGACAGGGACAAGCTTTCTTT
TRBJ1-2,TRBV9,NA,15,NA,CASSKTGKTGFGYTF,TGTGCCAGCAGCAAAACCGGGAAAACGGGGTTCGGCTACACCTTC
TRBJ2-1,TRBV10-3,NA,14,NA,CAISENNPANEQFF,TGTGCCATCAGTGAGAACAACCCGGCCAATGAGCAGTTCTTC
TRBJ1-1,TRBV7-9,NA,13,NA,CASSFSMNTEAFF,TGTGCCAGCAGCTTCAGTATGAACACTGAAGCTTTCTTT
TRBJ2-3,TRBV7-3,TRBD2,14,NA,CASSLAGGTDTQYF,TGTGCCAGCAGCTTAGCGGGGGGCACAGATACGCAGTATTTT
TRBJ2-7,TRBV3-1/TRBV3-2,NA,12,NA,CASSPGAYEQYF,TGTGCCAGCAGCCCAGGGGCCTACGAGCAGTACTTC
TRBJ1-6,TRBV19,NA,14,NA,CASSSGPVRSPLHF,TGTGCCAGTAGTTCGGGGCCGGTTAGGTCACCCCTCCACTTT
TRBJ1-1,TRBV10-3,NA,12,NA,CAIRDRNTEAFF,TGTGCCATCAGAGACCGGAACACTGAAGCTTTCTTT
TRBJ2-3,TRBV9,TRBD2,15,NA,CASSVAASGGDTQYF,TGTGCCAGCAGCGTAGCGGCTAGCGGGGGAGATACGCAGTATTTT
TRBJ2-7,TRBV4-3,NA,16,NA,CASSQDRGQLSYEQYF,TGCGCCAGCAGCCAAGATCGGGGTCAACTGAGCTACGAGCAGTACTTC
TRBJ1-6,TRBV14,NA,13,NA,CASSQHRGSPLHF,TGTGCCAGCAGCCAACATCGGGGTTCACCCCTCCACTTT
TRBJ1-1,TRBV6-1,NA,14,NA,CASSERAGEGRAFF,TGTGCCAGCAGTGAAAGAGCCGGGGAGGGTAGGGCTTTCTTT
TRBJ2-3,TRBV3-1/TRBV3-2,TRBD2,13,NA,CATRAGSTDTQYF,TGTGCCACGCGAGCGGGGTCCACAGATACGCAGTATTTT
TRBJ1-1,TRBV5-6,NA,15,once,CASSLGTGYGTEAFF,TGTGCCAGCAGCTTGGGGACGGGGTACGGCACTGAAGCTTTCTTT
TRBJ2-1,TRBV19,TRBD1,15,NA,CASTPVQGARGEQFF,TGTGCCAGTACCCCCGTCCAGGGGGCCCGAGGTGAGCAGTTCTTC
TRBJ2-5,TRBV6-2/TRBV6-3,TRBD2,14,NA,CASSRLAGEETQYF,TGTGCCAGCAGCAGACTAGCGGGGGAAGAGACCCAGTACTTC
TRBJ1-1,TRBV2,TRBD1,13,NA,CASSEGQGIEAFF,TGTGCCAGCAGTGAAGGACAGGGGATTGAAGCTTTCTTT
TRBJ2-2,TRBV5-4,NA,17,NA,CASSLVIVGGRTGELFF,TGTGCCAGCAGCTTGGTTATAGTCGGGGGGCGCACCGGGGAGCTGTTTTTT
TRBJ2-3,TRBV29-1,NA,13,NA,CSVDGAVADTQYF,TGCAGCGTTGATGGGGCGGTCGCAGATACGCAGTATTTT
TRBJ2-3,TRBV7-9,TRBD2,16,NA,CASSLNRGGSTDTQYF,TGTGCCAGCAGCCTCAACCGGGGGGGTAGCACAGATACGCAGTATTTT
TRBJ2-3,TRBV5-1,NA,16,NA,CASSLGDRASTDTQYF,TGCGCCAGCAGCTTGGGCGACCGGGCTAGCACAGATACGCAGTATTTT
TRBJ1-6,TRBV6-2/TRBV6-3,NA,16,NA,CASSVIASSYNSPLHF,TGTGCCAGCAGTGTCATCGCAAGCTCCTATAATTCACCCCTCCACTTT
TRBJ2-2,TRBV5-1,NA,15,NA,CASSLTGLNTGELFF,TGCGCCAGCAGCTTGACGGGGTTGAACACCGGGGAGCTGTTTTTT
TRBJ1-1,TRBV15,NA,15,NA,CATAILRGTGTEAFF,TGTGCCACCGCAATTCTTCGGGGGACGGGCACTGAAGCTTTCTTT
TRBJ2-7,TRBV6-5,NA,16,NA,CASSYSWARSSYEQYF,TGTGCCAGCAGTTACTCGTGGGCACGAAGCTCCTACGAGCAGTACTTC
TRBJ1-1,TRBV6-5,NA,13,NA,CASTQTGNTEAFF,TGTGCCAGCACCCAGACAGGGAACACTGAAGCTTTCTTT
TRBJ2-3,TRBV30,NA,15,few,CAWDPGTRGVDTQYF,TGTGCCTGGGACCCGGGTACACGAGGTGTGGATACGCAGTATTTT
TRBJ2-7,TRBV6-2/TRBV6-3,NA,12,NA,CASSWAGYEQYF,TGTGCCAGCAGTTGGGCAGGGTACGAGCAGTACTTC
TRBJ1-1,TRBV30,NA,11,NA,CAWSTGTEAFF,TGTGCCTGGAGTACGGGGACTGAAGCTTTCTTT
TRBJ2-1,TRBV27,NA,14,NA,CASSFFRGYNEQFF,TGTGCCAGCAGTTTTTTTAGGGGGTACAATGAGCAGTTCTTC
TRBJ2-2,TRBV3-1/TRBV3-2,NA,14,NA,CASSRGGKSGELFF,TGTGCCAGCAGCCGGGGGGGCAAGTCCGGGGAGCTGTTTTTT
TRBJ1-5,TRBV5-8,NA,15,NA,CASSPGLHSNQPQHF,TGTGCCAGCAGCCCAGGACTCCATAGCAATCAGCCCCAGCATTTT
TRBJ2-1,TRBV15,NA,12,NA,CATGQGYNEQFF,TGTGCCACCGGTCAAGGTTACAATGAGCAGTTCTTC
TRBJ2-2,TRBV2,TRBD2,15,NA,CASGTSGADTGELFF,TGTGCCAGCGGGACTAGCGGGGCTGACACCGGGGAGCTGTTTTTT
TRBJ2-7,TRBV7-3,NA,13,NA,CASSLLLDHEQYF,TGTGCCAGCAGCTTATTGCTGGACCACGAGCAGTACTTC
TRBJ1-4,TRBV7-9,NA,16,NA,CASSLGSGRTNEKLFF,TGTGCCAGCAGCTTAGGTTCGGGGAGAACTAATGAAAAACTGTTTTTT
TRBJ1-2,TRBV7-6,TRBD1,18,NA,CASSLRIGNPGQGHGYTF,TGTGCCAGCAGCTTAAGGATTGGCAACCCGGGACAGGGACATGGCTACACCTTC